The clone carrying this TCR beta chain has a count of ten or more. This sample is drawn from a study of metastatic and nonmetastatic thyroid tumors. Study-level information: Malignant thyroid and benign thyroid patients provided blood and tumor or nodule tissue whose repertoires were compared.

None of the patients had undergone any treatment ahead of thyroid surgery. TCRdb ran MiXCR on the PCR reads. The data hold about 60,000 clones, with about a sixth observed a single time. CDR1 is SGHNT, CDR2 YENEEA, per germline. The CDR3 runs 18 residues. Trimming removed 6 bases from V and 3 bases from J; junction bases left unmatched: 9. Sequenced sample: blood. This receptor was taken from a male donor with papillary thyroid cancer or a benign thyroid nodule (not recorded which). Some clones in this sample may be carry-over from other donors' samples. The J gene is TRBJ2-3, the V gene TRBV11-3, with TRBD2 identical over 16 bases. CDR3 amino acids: CASRPPGLAGGHTDTQYF. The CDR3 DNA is TGTGCCAGCAGGCCTCCGGGACTAGCGGGGGGGCATACAGATACGCAGTATTTT.